Below are 5 T cell receptor beta chains sequenced from a single sample in a study of technical replicates of blood from a handful of donors. TCRdb's copy holds only in-frame clones and misses some; the assay was immunoSEQ multiplex PCR. The sample shows over 90,000 clones, approximately 96% of them seen only once. The sequenced sample consisted of T cells isolated from PBMCs. The source of these receptors is a human donor in good health.

The chain links TRBV7-2 to TRBJ2-2; the D is unclear. The CDR3 is 14 amino acids. The V end lost 5 bases, the J end lost 3 bases, and 10 bases lay between the germline ends. Germline V gene sequence: CDR1 SGHTA, CDR2 FQGNSA. The CDR3: CASSLYSHTGELFF. The CDR3 DNA follows: TGTGCCAGCAGCCTCTATAGTCACACCGGGGAGCTGTTTTTT.

The chain joins TRBV5-4 to TRBJ2-5; D ambiguous. CDR3 length equals 15 residues. CDR1 SGHNT and CDR2 YYREEE come from the germline V gene (reference sequence). V was clipped by 0 bases and J by 3 bases, with 12 bases between them. The CDR3 DNA reads TGTGCCAGCAGCTTGGGTCAAACAGAAAAAGAGACCCAGTACTTC. It translates to CASSLGQTEKETQYF.

The chain links TRBV5-4 to TRBJ2-5; D ambiguous. Germline V gene data show CDR1 as SGHNT and CDR2 as YYREEE (reference sequence). V was shortened by 0 bases and J by 2 bases, with 5 bases between the two germline ends. This CDR3 is 13 amino acids long. The CDR3 region has the DNA TGTGCCAGCAGCTTGGAACTACAAGAGACCCAGTACTTC. It specifies CASSLELQETQYF.

The V and J genes are TRBV19 and TRBJ1-4; TRBD1 matches at 8 bases. The germline V gene encodes CDR1 LNHDA and CDR2 SQIVND (reference sequence). CDR3 size: 15 residues. After removal of 4 bases from V and 10 bases from J, the junction contained 11 bases not matched to a gene. CDR3 protein: CASSTGTGLLGKLFF. The CDR3 bases are TGTGCCAGTAGTACAGGGACAGGACTCTTAGGAAAACTGTTTTTT.

The chain has TRBV27 and TRBJ1-1; possibly TRBD1 for D (6 bases). CDR3 length: 15 amino acids. Between the trimmed V and J ends, which lost 7 bases and 6 bases, there was a span of 21 bases. The germline gives CDR1 MNHEY, CDR2 SMNVEV (reference sequence). CDR3 DNA: TGTGCCAGCACCCTCCAGGCCCAGGGGTATTCTGAAGCTTTCTTT. Amino acid sequence: CASTLQAQGYSEAFF.